Below are 18 T cell receptor beta chains sequenced from a single sample in a study of OX40 agonist ivuxolimab in advanced cancers. The data were produced by immunoSEQ multiplex PCR, yet TCRdb's version contains in-frame clones alone and is incomplete. The table has some 80,000 clones, about 86% seen once. Sequences were derived from CD4+ or CD8+ T cells sorted from blood, sampled in a trial of the OX40 agonist ivuxolimab. These receptors came from an adult with an advanced solid tumor such as melanoma, head and neck, liver or kidney cancer.

The CDR3 sequence is CASSPLSVAGELFF. The DNA of the CDR3 is TGCGCCAGCAGCCCGCTTTCGGTGGCCGGGGAGCTGTTTTTT. The chain links TRBV4-3 to TRBJ2-2; D not resolved. The CDR3 is made up of 14 amino acids. Germline lookup yields CDR1 LGHNA and CDR2 YSLEER. Trimming left V 4 bases short and J 6 bases short, with 12 bases between.

The J gene is TRBJ2-3, the V gene TRBV5-1; D is undetermined. CDR1 and CDR2 from the germline V gene are SGHRS and YFSETQ. This CDR3 is 13 amino acids long. V was trimmed by 1 base and J by 6 bases, leaving 9 bases between them. The DNA of the CDR3 is TGCGCCAGCAGCTTGAAAATGGGGGATACGCAGTATTTT. Its protein product is CASSLKMGDTQYF.

J is TRBJ2-1 and V is TRBV9; D call uncertain. The length of the CDR3 is 13 residues. The V gene lost 4 bases and the J gene lost 0 bases, with 5 bases spanning the gap. Germline CDR1 reads SGDLS; CDR2 reads YYNGEE. The CDR3 sequence: CASSPSSYNEQFF. The CDR3 nucleotides read TGTGCCAGCAGCCCCAGCTCCTACAATGAGCAGTTCTTC.

This chain links TRBV19 with TRBJ2-3, with D perhaps being TRBD1 or TRBD2 (5 bases each). The CDR3 spans 18 residues. Trimming took off 5 bases at V and 3 bases at J, with 24 bases between the two ends. Germline V CDR1 and CDR2: LNHDA, SQIVND (reference sequence). Here the CDR3 reads CASSALMGPRGSTDTQYF. The CDR3 DNA follows: TGTGCCAGTAGTGCCTTAATGGGACCCCGGGGATCGACAGATACGCAGTATTTT. The full variable domain, its missing parts supplied by reference TRBV19 and TRBJ2-3, is DGGITQSPKYLFRKEGQNVTLSCEQNLNHDAMYWYRQDPGQGLRLIYYSQIVNDFQKGDIAEGYSVSREKKESFPLTVTSAQKNPTAFYLCASSALMGPRGSTDTQYFGPGTRLTVL.

V is TRBV5-5 and J is TRBJ2-3; unclear D gene. Trimming took off 2 bases at V and 2 bases at J, with 6 bases between the two ends. Germline V gene data show CDR1 as SGHKS and CDR2 as YYEKEE (reference sequence). The CDR3 is 13 residues long. The CDR3 sequence: CASSFRNTDTQYF. The CDR3 region has the DNA TGTGCCAGCAGCTTCAGAAACACAGATACGCAGTATTTT.

The CDR3 spells CAWGHYGYTF. CDR3 DNA: TGTGCCTGGGGTCACTATGGCTACACCTTC. The chain joins TRBV30 to TRBJ1-2; no clear D gene. Trimming left V 5 bases short and J 3 bases short, with 4 bases between. CDR1 is GTSNPN, CDR2 SVGIG, per germline (reference sequence). The CDR3 covers 10 residues. The variable domain in full, with the rest retrieved from reference TRBV30 and TRBJ1-2, is SQTIHQWPATLVQPVGSPLSLECTVEGTSNPNLYWYRQAAGRGLQLLFYSVGIGQISSEVPQNLSASRPQDRQFILSSKKLLLSDSGFYLCAWGHYGYTFGSGTRLTVV.

This clone has only a few counts. The CDR3 protein is CASSTTGGNQPQHF. The CDR3, as DNA: TGTGCCAGTAGTACGACAGGGGGCAATCAGCCCCAGCATTTT. V is TRBV19 and J is TRBJ1-5; 8 nucleotides align to TRBD1. CDR3 length: 14 amino acids. Germline V gene lookup returns CDR1 LNHDA and CDR2 SQIVND (reference sequence). V was clipped by 4 bases and J by 2 bases; unmatched bases: 1.

The rearrangement joins TRBV9 to TRBJ2-6, with 7 bases identical to TRBD2. V lost 7 bases, J lost 1 base, and 5 bases stayed unmatched. This CDR3 has 15 amino acids. Germline CDR1 reads SGDLS; CDR2 reads YYNGEE. CDR3 sequence (DNA): TGTGCCAGCCGGGCGGGGGAGTCTGGGGCCAACGTCCTGACTTTC. Translated: CASRAGESGANVLTF.

This chain connects TRBV7-2 to TRBJ2-5, with D tentatively TRBD1 or TRBD2 (6 bases each). The CDR3 is made up of 14 amino acids. Trimming left V 1 base short and J 2 bases short, with 8 bases between. Germline CDR1 is SGHTA and CDR2 is FQGNSA. The CDR3 sequence is CASSLEGGQETQYF. Written as DNA, the CDR3 is TGTGCCAGCAGCTTAGAGGGGGGTCAAGAGACCCAGTACTTC. The full variable domain, in which reference TRBV7-2 and TRBJ2-5 provide the parts outside the CDR3, is GAGVSQSPSNKVTEKGKDVELRCDPISGHTALYWYRQSLGQGLEFLIYFQGNSAPDKSGLPSDRFSAERTGGSVSTLTIQRTQQEDSAVYLCASSLEGGQETQYFGPGTRLLVL.

The chain carries TRBV6-5 and TRBJ2-5, with unresolved D. The J call may be mistaken, given a closer DNA end match to TRBJ2-7. Germline V lookup: CDR1 MNHEY, CDR2 SVGAGI. The CDR3 consists of 12 residues. CDR3 loop: CASSYSNTEQYF. The CDR3 DNA reads TGTGCCAGCAGTTACTCCAACACCGAGCAGTACTTC.

The chain is built from TRBV5-5 and TRBJ1-2; the D is unclear. V lost 3 bases and J lost 4, with 4 bases in between. CDR1 SGHKS and CDR2 YYEKEE come from the germline V gene (reference sequence). CDR3 length: 11 amino acids. The CDR3 DNA reads TGTGCCAGCAGCTGGACCTATGGCTACACCTTC. It yields the protein CASSWTYGYTF.

V is TRBV6-6 and J is TRBJ1-1, with D uncertain. V was clipped by 7 bases and J by 1 base, with 4 bases between them. The CDR3 spans 11 residues. CDR1 is MNHNY and CDR2 is SVGAGI in the germline V gene (reference sequence). The CDR3 loop is CASIRNTEAFF. The CDR3 bases are TGTGCCAGCATAAGGAACACTGAAGCTTTCTTT.

The chain employs TRBV30 and TRBJ1-1, with unresolved D. The CDR3 contains 11 residues. The germline V gene encodes CDR1 GTSNPN and CDR2 SVGIG (reference sequence). The V gene lost 3 bases and the J gene lost 7 bases, with 9 bases spanning the gap. The CDR3 DNA reads TGTGCCTGGAGCTCATTAGATGAAGCTTTCTTT. Protein: CAWSSLDEAFF. The variable domain in full, completed from reference TRBV30 and TRBJ1-1, reads SQTIHQWPATLVQPVGSPLSLECTVEGTSNPNLYWYRQAAGRGLQLLFYSVGIGQISSEVPQNLSASRPQDRQFILSSKKLLLSDSGFYLCAWSSLDEAFFGQGTRLTVV.

The chain couples TRBV11-3 to TRBJ2-2; 7 bases match TRBD2. V lost 2 bases and J lost 6; bases outside the gene matches: 6. Germline lookup yields CDR1 SGHNT and CDR2 YENEEA. This CDR3 contains 15 residues. The CDR3 DNA reads as TGTGCCAGCAGCTTACGGTTGGGAGGGTCCGGGGAGCTGTTTTTT. Encoded protein: CASSLRLGGSGELFF.

The CDR3 nucleotides are TGTGCCAGCCGGGCCGGGCGCACTAATGAAAAACTGTTTTTT. Translated: CASRAGRTNEKLFF. The rearrangement uses TRBV28 and TRBJ1-4; D gene uncertain. The CDR3 runs 14 residues. CDR1 and CDR2 (germline): MDHEN, SYDVKM. With 8 bases removed from V and 2 bases from J, the gap between germline ends came to 12 bases. The full variable domain, its missing parts supplied by reference TRBV28 and TRBJ1-4, is DVKVTQSSRYLVKRTGEKVFLECVQDMDHENMFWYRQDPGLGLRLIYFSYDVKMKEKGDIPEGYSVSREKKERFSLILESASTNQTSMYLCASRAGRTNEKLFFGSGTQLSVL.

V is TRBV7-2 and J is TRBJ1-3; the D is unclear. The CDR3 spans 13 residues. The V end lost 2 bases, the J end lost 3 bases, and 5 bases lay between the germline ends. Germline CDR1 reads SGHTA; CDR2 reads FQGNSA. The CDR3 protein is CASSLSRGNTIYF. CDR3 sequence (DNA): TGTGCCAGCAGCTTATCCCGTGGAAACACCATATATTTT.

This clone appeared a few times. The rearrangement links TRBV7-6 to TRBJ2-5, with TRBD2 identical over 7 bases. This CDR3 comprises 14 residues. Trimming removed 5 bases from V and 4 bases from J; junction bases left unmatched: 7. Germline CDR1 is SGHVS and CDR2 is FNYEAQ. CDR3 coding DNA: TGTGCCAGCAGCCCTCCGGGGGGAAGAGAGACCCAGTACTTC. This encodes CASSPPGGRETQYF. Supplemented by reference TRBV7-6 and TRBJ2-5, the full variable domain reads GAGVSQSPRYKVTKRGQDVALRCDPISGHVSLYWYRQALGQGPEFLTYFNYEAQQDKSGLPNDRFSAERPEGSISTLTIQRTEQRDSAMYRCASSPPGGRETQYFGPGTRLLVL.

The chain carries TRBV5-1 and TRBJ2-3; a weak D match, TRBD1 (7 bases). This CDR3 is built from 15 residues. Germline V gene sequence: CDR1 SGHRS, CDR2 YFSETQ. V lost 2 bases to trimming and J lost 2 bases, with 12 bases between them. The CDR3 region has the DNA TGCGCCAGCAGCTTACAGGGGACTGCCACAGATACGCAGTATTTT. This translates into CASSLQGTATDTQYF.